This T cell receptor beta chain was found in a study of blood T cell repertoires in COVID-19. This table comes from immunoSEQ multiplex PCR, and its TCRdb copy is limited to in-frame clones, with some not included. The profile shows roughly 120,000 clones, 86% of them singletons. This clone was counted once. The CDR3 has 15 amino acids. Germline CDR1 MDHEN, CDR2 SYDVKM. Trimming pared 3 bases from V and 8 bases from J, leaving 19 bases between. V usage is TRBV28 and J usage is TRBJ1-1, with D perhaps TRBD1 (5 bases). This clonotype was obtained from a human donor in a cohort sampled during active COVID-19. Sequencing used peripheral blood. CDR3 in amino acids: CASSFGGTAKREAFF. The CDR3 coding sequence is TGTGCCAGCAGTTTCGGAGGGACGGCTAAACGAGAAGCTTTCTTT.